The 25 T cell receptor beta chains presented below share a single source sample, sequenced in a study of OX40 agonist ivuxolimab in advanced cancers. Sequencing was performed with immunoSEQ multiplex PCR; in TCRdb, only in-frame clones are kept and a portion is missing. The table shows 50,000 to 60,000 clones, with 75% to 90% occurring only once. The specimen comprised CD4+ or CD8+ T cells sorted from blood, sampled in a trial of the OX40 agonist ivuxolimab. The source is an adult with an advanced solid tumor such as melanoma, head and neck, liver or kidney cancer.

The V and J genes are TRBV27 and TRBJ2-5, with a weak D call TRBD2 (6 bases). Trimming shortened V by 6 bases and J by 4 bases, and 18 bases separated the two germline ends. Germline V gene data show CDR1 as MNHEY and CDR2 as SMNVEV (reference sequence). The CDR3 has 15 amino acids. CDR3 amino acids: CASRGGLGRGETQYF. The CDR3 nucleotides are TGTGCCAGCAGGGGAGGTTTAGGAAGAGGAGAGACCCAGTACTTC.

The rearrangement links TRBV6-6 to TRBJ2-7, with D unclear. The germline CDR1 and CDR2 sequences are MNHNY and SVGAGI (reference sequence). This CDR3 contains 15 residues. Trimming removed 6 bases from V and 2 bases from J, with 17 bases in between. CDR3: CASSSISRTAYEQYF. For the CDR3, the DNA is TGTGCCAGCAGCTCCATATCCCGGACGGCCTACGAGCAGTACTTC.

This clone came up once. V is TRBV6-6 and J is TRBJ1-3, with D uncertain. The CDR3 runs to 14 residues. V lost 7 bases and J lost 2, with 12 bases in between. CDR1 and CDR2 from the germline V gene are MNHNY and SVGAGI (reference sequence). CDR3 amino acids: CASTPGLTGNTIYF. The CDR3 nucleotides are TGTGCCAGCACCCCCGGGCTTACTGGAAACACCATATATTTT.

The chain has TRBV30 and TRBJ2-5; D is unresolved. The J call may be mistaken, given a closer DNA end match to TRBJ2-7. CDR1 and CDR2 from the germline V gene are GTSNPN and SVGIG (reference sequence). The length of the CDR3 is 14 residues. The CDR3 nucleotides read TGTGCCTGGAGTGTAAAAGGGTATATCCACGAGCAGTACTTC. Its protein is CAWSVKGYIHEQYF.

V and J are TRBV19 and TRBJ2-6; tentatively, D is TRBD2 (5 bases). Trimming stripped 5 bases from V and 0 bases from J, with 8 bases between. Germline lookup yields CDR1 LNHDA and CDR2 SQIVND (reference sequence). The CDR3 covers 15 residues. The CDR3: CASSPRGSGANVLTF. In DNA, the CDR3 is TGTGCCAGTAGTCCCCGGGGCTCTGGGGCCAACGTCCTGACTTTC.

The J gene is TRBJ1-4, the V gene TRBV19, with D uncertain. This CDR3 region has 16 residues. The V end was cut by 9 bases, the J end by 2 bases, with 19 bases between. CDR1 LNHDA and CDR2 SQIVND come from the germline V gene (reference sequence). Written as DNA, the CDR3 is TGTGCCAGCTCCACGCGGGGAATTGAGACTAATGAAAAACTGTTTTTT. Its translation is CASSTRGIETNEKLFF.

The V gene is TRBV10-3, the J gene TRBJ2-7, with D possibly being TRBD2 (6 bases). Trimming cost V 6 bases and J 5 bases, with 20 bases left between them. The germline V gene has CDR1 ENHRY and CDR2 SYGVKD. This CDR3 has 15 amino acids. The CDR3 spells CAISITRGREDEQYF. CDR3 DNA: TGTGCCATCAGCATCACGAGAGGCAGGGAGGACGAGCAGTACTTC.

The rearrangement joins TRBV5-4 to TRBJ2-3; no firm D call. CDR3 length: 15 amino acids. Germline V gene lookup returns CDR1 SGHNT and CDR2 YYREEE (reference sequence). V lost 0 bases to trimming and J lost 2 bases, with 10 bases between them. DNA of the CDR3: TGTGCCAGCAGCTTGGCACAGAGATACACAGATACGCAGTATTTT. Amino acids: CASSLAQRYTDTQYF. The whole variable domain, remainder taken from reference TRBV5-4 and TRBJ2-3, is ETGVTQSPTHLIKTRGQQVTLRCSSQSGHNTVSWYQQALGQGPQFIFQYYREEENGRGNFPPRFSGLQFPNYSSELNVNALELDDSALYLCASSLAQRYTDTQYFGPGTRLTVL.

V usage is TRBV5-1 and J usage is TRBJ2-3, with 9 bases aligning to TRBD1. Germline V gives CDR1 SGHRS, CDR2 YFSETQ. The CDR3 is 17 residues long. J gave up 5 bases and V 0 bases, and 10 bases lay outside the gene matches. Here the CDR3 DNA reads TGCGCCAGCAGCTTGGCGGATGGGACAGGGAGGAGAGATACGCAGTATTTT. This gives the protein CASSLADGTGRRDTQYF.

CDR3 residues: CASSSGPTKSTDTQYF. In DNA, the CDR3 is TGTGCCAGCAGCTCTGGACCCACGAAAAGCACAGATACGCAGTATTTT. The rearrangement links TRBV7-3 to TRBJ2-3; no reliable D call. Germline V gene lookup returns CDR1 SGHTA and CDR2 FQGTGA. With 4 bases removed from V and 0 bases from J, the gap between germline ends came to 14 bases. The CDR3 is made up of 16 amino acids. Based on the CDR3 plus reference TRBV7-3 and TRBJ2-3, the full variable domain is GAGVSQTPSNKVTEKGKYVELRCDPISGHTALYWYRQSLGQGPEFLIYFQGTGAADDSGLPNDRFFAVRPEGSVSTLKIQRTERGDSAVYLCASSSGPTKSTDTQYFGPGTRLTVL.

CDR3: CASRPTRGPSLAYGYTF. The CDR3 bases are TGTGCCAGCAGGCCCACCAGGGGGCCCTCGTTGGCCTATGGCTACACCTTC. The chain couples TRBV28 to TRBJ1-2; 8 bases are a match to TRBD1. The V gene's germline CDR1 is MDHEN and CDR2 SYDVKM. V lost 6 bases and J lost 4; bases outside the gene matches: 16. There are 17 residues in the CDR3.

For this clone: Different DNA sequences within this sample yield the same CDR3. This rearrangement joins TRBV5-4 to TRBJ2-7, with D perhaps matching TRBD2 (5 bases). CDR1 is SGHNT and CDR2 is YYREEE in the germline V gene (reference sequence). Trimming pared 4 bases from V and 3 bases from J, leaving 14 bases between. This CDR3 spans 14 amino acids. The CDR3 sequence is CASSLSGSSYEQYF. CDR3 nucleotides: TGTGCCAGCAGCCTCTCGGGGTCCAGCTACGAGCAGTACTTC. The full variable domain, its missing parts supplied by reference TRBV5-4 and TRBJ2-7, is ETGVTQSPTHLIKTRGQQVTLRCSSQSGHNTVSWYQQALGQGPQFIFQYYREEENGRGNFPPRFSGLQFPNYSSELNVNALELDDSALYLCASSLSGSSYEQYFGPGTRLTVT.

J is TRBJ2-7 and V is TRBV6-5, with TRBD1 as a possible D gene (6 bases). Germline V gene sequence: CDR1 MNHEY, CDR2 SVGAGI. V lost 6 bases, J lost 2 bases, and 17 bases lay in between. This CDR3 region has 15 residues. The CDR3: CASRNHRVDTYEQYF. CDR3 nucleotides: TGTGCCAGCAGAAACCACAGGGTAGACACCTACGAGCAGTACTTC.

The V call is TRBV6-5, the J call TRBJ2-7; the D gene could be TRBD1 or TRBD2 (5 bases each). Germline CDR1 is MNHEY and CDR2 is SVGAGI. CDR3 size: 15 residues. V gave up 5 bases and J gave up 0 bases, with 14 bases separating them. This CDR3 reads CASSRRDVSSYEQYF. CDR3 sequence (DNA): TGTGCCAGCAGTCGACGGGACGTTAGCTCCTACGAGCAGTACTTC.

The chain has TRBV10-3 and TRBJ2-2; 7 nucleotides agree with TRBD1. The J segment lost 1 base and the V segment lost 7 bases, leaving 12 bases of the junction unmatched. This CDR3 is built from 17 residues. CDR1 ENHRY and CDR2 SYGVKD come from the germline V gene. The CDR3 sequence: CAINRDRGTLNTGELFF. CDR3 bases: TGTGCCATCAATCGGGACAGAGGTACGCTGAACACCGGGGAGCTGTTTTTT.

The J gene is TRBJ1-3, the V gene TRBV4-1; D may be TRBD1 (6 bases). The CDR3 covers 16 residues. From germline, CDR1 is MGHRA and CDR2 YSYEKL. The germline V and J ends were trimmed by 5 bases and 4 bases, with 18 bases remaining between them. Here the CDR3 reads CASSTPVRTAGNTIYF. The CDR3 region has the DNA TGCGCCAGCAGCACGCCGGTAAGGACAGCGGGAAACACCATATATTTT.

This sequence joins TRBV7-3 and TRBJ2-5, with D perhaps matching TRBD1 (6 bases). The CDR3 has 14 amino acids. Germline V gene data show CDR1 as SGHTA and CDR2 as FQGTGA. The V end was cut by 5 bases, the J end by 1 base, with 11 bases between. CDR3 DNA sequence: TGTGCCAGCAGCGCCCTAGGGGGCCAAGAGACCCAGTACTTC. Encoded protein: CASSALGGQETQYF.

The rearrangement uses TRBV13 and TRBJ2-1; D possibly matches TRBD1 or TRBD2 (6 bases each). The CDR3 runs 19 residues. Trimming cost V 5 bases and J 5 bases, with 28 bases left between them. The germline V gene has CDR1 PRHDT and CDR2 FYEKMQ (reference sequence). For the CDR3, the DNA is TGTGCCAGCAGCCCCCCCCGAGACATCGGTTGGGGGGCAAACAATGAGCAGTTCTTC. It translates to CASSPPRDIGWGANNEQFF.

V gene TRBV7-9 combines with J gene TRBJ2-7; 10 positions match TRBD1. The CDR3 is 14 residues long. Germline CDR1 is SEHNR and CDR2 is FQNEAQ (reference sequence). Trimming removed 5 bases from V and 2 bases from J; junction bases left unmatched: 3. The CDR3 nucleotides read TGTGCCAGCAGCCCGGGACAGGGGCCCTACGAGCAGTACTTC. This translates into CASSPGQGPYEQYF. Full variable domain (outside the CDR3, taken from reference TRBV7-9 and TRBJ2-7): DTGVSQNPRHKITKRGQNVTFRCDPISEHNRLYWYRQTLGQGPEFLTYFQNEAQLEKSRLLSDRFSAERPKGSFSTLEIQRTEQGDSAMYLCASSPGQGPYEQYFGPGTRLTVT.

This clone turned up a few times. The V and J genes are TRBV10-3 and TRBJ2-3; perhaps D is TRBD1 or TRBD2 (5 bases each). The V end lost 6 bases, the J end lost 6 bases, and 16 bases lay between the germline ends. From germline, CDR1 is ENHRY and CDR2 SYGVKD. CDR3 length: 14 residues. This chain's CDR3 is CAISSGRDGDTQYF. The CDR3, as DNA: TGTGCCATCAGCTCCGGCAGGGACGGTGATACGCAGTATTTT.

The rearrangement joins TRBV21-1 to TRBJ1-2. TRBV21-1 is listed as a pseudogene. The CDR3 sequence is 14 residues long. CDR3 sequence: CASSKSHGNYGYTF. CDR3 sequence (DNA): TGTGCCAGCAGCAAATCCCACGGCAACTATGGCTACACCTTC.

In its sample, this clone was seen many times. This sequence joins TRBV10-2 and TRBJ1-2; D is undetermined. The CDR3 is 14 amino acids. The V gene lost 1 base and the J gene lost 3 bases, with 9 bases spanning the gap. CDR1 is WSHSY and CDR2 is SAAADI in the germline V gene. The CDR3 DNA is TGCGCCAGCAGTGAGTACAGTCCCTACTATGGCTACACCTTC. This translates into CASSEYSPYYGYTF.

V usage is TRBV5-1 and J usage is TRBJ2-2; D gene uncertain. The CDR3 is made up of 13 amino acids. Trimming removed 0 bases at V and 6 bases at J, with 6 bases between. Germline V gene lookup returns CDR1 SGHRS and CDR2 YFSETQ. CDR3 nucleotides: TGCGCCAGCAGCTTGGTGGGTCCCGGGGAGCTGTTTTTT. It encodes CASSLVGPGELFF. Together with reference TRBV5-1 and TRBJ2-2, the CDR3 gives the full variable domain: KAGVTQTPRYLIKTRGQQVTLSCSPISGHRSVSWYQQTPGQGLQFLFEYFSETQRNKGNFPGRFSGRQFSNSRSEMNVSTLELGDSALYLCASSLVGPGELFFGEGSRLTVL.

This clone was seen a handful of times. The chain recombines TRBV28 with TRBJ2-7; 11 bases align to TRBD2. CDR1 is MDHEN and CDR2 is SYDVKM in the germline V gene. The V and J ends lost 5 bases and 1 base, in that order; junction bases with no gene match: 4. CDR3 length: 15 amino acids. The CDR3 DNA reads as TGTGCCAGCAGTCTAGCGGGAGGTGGGTCCTACGAGCAGTACTTC. Translating gives CASSLAGGGSYEQYF.

CDR3 DNA: TGCAGTGCTTGGGACCTTGAAAAACTGTTTTTT. Encoded protein: CSAWDLEKLFF. The chain is built from TRBV20-1 and TRBJ1-4; TRBD1 is a possible D gene (5 bases). Germline V gene data show CDR1 as DFQATT and CDR2 as SNEGSKA (reference sequence). Trimming took 5 bases from V and 7 from J, leaving 8 bases between them. CDR3 size: 11 residues.